This T cell receptor (beta chain) was documented in a study of shared clonotypes between healthy human individuals. Trimming left V 0 bases short and J 1 base short, with 14 bases between. Germline values: CDR1 SGHDT, CDR2 YYEEEE. CDR3 length equals 16 residues. Data came from immunoSEQ multiplex PCR; TCRdb stores just in-frame clones and leaves some out. Among roughly 1,500,000 clones listed, around 98% were seen once. The material sequenced was naive CD4+ T cells sorted from blood. Subset reported: CD45RA+ positively selected. The chain recombines TRBV5-6 with TRBJ2-7, with D tentatively TRBD2 (6 bases). This clonotype originated in a man aged 25-45 years in good health. CDR3 protein: CASSLAGDGASYEQYF. Written as DNA, the CDR3 is TGTGCCAGCAGCTTGGCGGGGGACGGAGCGTCCTACGAGCAGTACTTC. Supplemented by reference TRBV5-6 and TRBJ2-7, the full variable domain reads DAGVTQSPTHLIKTRGQQVTLRCSPKSGHDTVSWYQQALGQGPQFIFQYYEEEERQRGNFPDRFSGHQFPNYSSELNVNALLLGDSALYLCASSLAGDGASYEQYFGPGTRLTVT.